This TCR beta chain was captured by sequencing in a study of technical replicates of blood from a few donors. This clone was observed once. CDR3 length: 14 residues. The ends were cut back, 0 bases at V and 3 bases at J, with 8 bases in the middle. Germline CDR1 LNHNV, CDR2 YYDKDF (reference sequence). Profiled with immunoSEQ multiplex PCR; TCRdb holds only in-frame clones, not every one. The sample gives around 85,000 clones, 90% to 95% of which show up once; 0.25% to 0.3% is in the top ten. The chain employs TRBV15 and TRBJ1-2; D gene unclear. The sequence was obtained from a human donor in good health. The sample comprised T cells isolated from PBMCs. CDR3 region: CATSRDRGYYGYTF. CDR3 DNA: TGTGCCACCAGCAGAGATCGGGGATACTATGGCTACACCTTC.